These T cell receptor beta chains were read from a single sample in a study of T cell clusters in autoimmune cytopenias. TCRdb re-called the multiplex PCR reads; every CDR3 protein appears as one record, without DNA. Its listing shows several thousand distinct CDR3 sequences. Input material: peripheral blood. These receptors originate from a human donor with an autoimmune cytopenia or autoimmune hepatitis (not recorded which). The CDR3 runs from the conserved cysteine through the conserved F or W. The size entry is marked missing in some rows and otherwise reads once, few, many or a size class.

TRBV6-5,medium-sized,TRBJ2-7,CASSRGSFSEQYF
TRBV12-3/TRBV12-4,-,TRBJ2-1,CASSGGGFSYNEQFF
TRBV19,medium-sized,TRBJ1-5,CACKPTGAGQPQHF
TRBV6-1,-,TRBJ1-1,CASSYEPGTQAFF
TRBV19,-,TRBJ2-5,CASSIGGTVQETQYF
TRBV18,medium-sized,TRBJ2-5,CASSPPSGARETQYF
TRBV29-1,medium-sized,TRBJ1-2,CSVGSGSHGPNYGYTF
TRBV30,-,TRBJ2-1,CAWTQHGPIDEQFF
TRBV19,medium-sized,TRBJ1-3,CASISGQGRGNTIYF
TRBV5-5,-,TRBJ1-5,CASSLAGSPQPQHF